These T cell receptor beta chains were read from a single sample in a study of T cell changes during pregnancy in multiple sclerosis. Repertoires were generated with immunoSEQ multiplex PCR, while TCRdb's copy carries only in-frame clones and drops some. The sample carries roughly 85,000 clones, approximately 89% recorded once. The source material was peripheral blood, sampled in the first trimester of pregnancy. The receptors were sampled from a female donor with multiple sclerosis, enrolled in a pregnancy study. CDR3s include the opening cysteine and the closing phenylalanine or tryptophan.

>TRBV7-2|TRBJ1-1
CASSPSWANTEAFF
>TRBV9|TRBJ2-5
CASSAHSGGTQYF
>TRBV2|TRBJ1-5
CASSGRGLGNQPQHF
>TRBV28|TRBJ2-7
CASRRGGTSGNYEQYF
>TRBV7-2|TRBJ2-2
CASSPGGANTGELFF
>TRBV2|TRBJ1-2
CASSTRQGRDYGYTF
>TRBV18|TRBJ2-7
CASSRGDSYEQYF
>TRBV12-2|TRBJ1-1
CASRGKDRDTEAFF
>TRBV15|TRBJ1-1
CATTEGYPNTEAFF
>TRBV7-3|TRBJ2-1
CASSLIGGGEHNEQFF
>TRBV6-4|TRBJ2-1
CASSHGDVNEQFF
>TRBV9|TRBJ1-1
CASSAGPNTEAFF
>TRBV19|TRBJ2-2
CASSRRQFGGELFF
>TRBV7-3|TRBJ2-3
CASSPWAGGFTDTQYF
>TRBV9|TRBJ2-3
CASTRAGRPDTQYF
>TRBV18|TRBJ2-2
CASSPWTGGNTGELFF
>TRBV25-1|TRBJ2-7
CASSALYEQYF
>TRBV28|TRBJ2-1
CASSLSGQGGSKQFF
>TRBV5-1|TRBJ2-3
CASSWGDRAADTQYF
>TRBV4-1|TRBJ2-5
CASSQDFTRAGGPRETQYF
>TRBV15|TRBJ2-7
CATSSQAGGPDEQYF
>TRBV6-1|TRBJ2-7
CASSGGTGIPYEQYF
>TRBV5-4|TRBJ2-2
CASSPTDRGGTGELFF
>TRBV7-2|TRBJ1-3
CASSVGGMSTPGQLLYF
>TRBV5-6|TRBJ2-7
CASSLGPEQYF
>TRBV5-4|TRBJ1-2
CASSSYRDNYGYTF
>TRBV7-9|TRBJ1-4
CASSPDRSKEKLFF
>TRBV6-5|TRBJ1-3
CASSRDSGNTIYF
>TRBV4-3|TRBJ1-2
CASSQEQGDPWGYTF
>TRBV9|TRBJ1-4
CASSLLSGQGNEKLFF